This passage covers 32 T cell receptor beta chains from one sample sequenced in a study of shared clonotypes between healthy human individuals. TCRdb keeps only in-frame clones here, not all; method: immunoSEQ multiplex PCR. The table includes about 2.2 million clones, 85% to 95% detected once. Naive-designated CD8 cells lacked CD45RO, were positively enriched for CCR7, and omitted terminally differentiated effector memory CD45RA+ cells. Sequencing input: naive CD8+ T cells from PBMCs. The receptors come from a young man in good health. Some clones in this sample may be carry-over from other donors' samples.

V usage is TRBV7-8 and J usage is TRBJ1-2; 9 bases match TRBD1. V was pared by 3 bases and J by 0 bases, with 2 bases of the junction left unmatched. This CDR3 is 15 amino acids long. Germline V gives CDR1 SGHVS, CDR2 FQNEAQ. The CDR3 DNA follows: TGTGCCAGCAGCTTTCACAGGGGGCCTAACTATGGCTACACCTTC. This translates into CASSFHRGPNYGYTF.

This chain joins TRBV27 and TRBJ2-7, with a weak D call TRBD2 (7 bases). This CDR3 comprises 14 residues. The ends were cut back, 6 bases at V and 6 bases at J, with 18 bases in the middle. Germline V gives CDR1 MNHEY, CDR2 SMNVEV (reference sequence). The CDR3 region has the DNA TGTGCCAGCAGCTGGGGGGGAACAGGGTCCGAGCAGTACTTC. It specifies CASSWGGTGSEQYF.

In DNA form, the CDR3 reads TGCGCCAGCAGCCAAGAGCGACTAGCGGGAGCGGAGACCCAGTACTTC. Its translation: CASSQERLAGAETQYF. The chain employs TRBV4-3 and TRBJ2-5; TRBD2 matches 12 bases. V lost 0 bases to trimming and J lost 5 bases; unmatched junction nucleotides: 4. Germline CDR1 and CDR2: LGHNA and YSLEER. There are 16 residues in the CDR3.

This CDR3 is CASSEAGAGGQLEQYF. The CDR3 bases are TGTGCCAGCAGTGAAGCTGGTGCGGGGGGGCAGCTGGAGCAGTACTTC. The genes are TRBV2 and TRBJ2-7; TRBD2 agrees at 9 bases. Germline CDR1 reads SNHLY; CDR2 reads FYNNEI. The CDR3 contains 16 residues. The trim removed 0 bases at V and 7 bases at J, leaving 10 bases unmatched.

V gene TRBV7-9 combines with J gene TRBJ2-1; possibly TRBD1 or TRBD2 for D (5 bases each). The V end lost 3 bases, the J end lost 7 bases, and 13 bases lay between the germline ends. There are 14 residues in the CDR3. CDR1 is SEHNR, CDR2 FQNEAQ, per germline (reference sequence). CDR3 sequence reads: CASSLGPLSNEQFF. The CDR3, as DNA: TGTGCCAGCAGCTTGGGACCGCTTTCTAATGAGCAGTTCTTC.

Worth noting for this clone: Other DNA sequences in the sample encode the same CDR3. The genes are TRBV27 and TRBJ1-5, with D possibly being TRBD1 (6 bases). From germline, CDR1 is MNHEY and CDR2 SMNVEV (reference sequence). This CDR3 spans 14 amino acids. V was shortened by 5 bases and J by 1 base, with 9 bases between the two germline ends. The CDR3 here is CASSGRGSNQPQHF. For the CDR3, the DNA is TGTGCCAGCAGTGGCAGGGGAAGCAATCAGCCCCAGCATTTT.

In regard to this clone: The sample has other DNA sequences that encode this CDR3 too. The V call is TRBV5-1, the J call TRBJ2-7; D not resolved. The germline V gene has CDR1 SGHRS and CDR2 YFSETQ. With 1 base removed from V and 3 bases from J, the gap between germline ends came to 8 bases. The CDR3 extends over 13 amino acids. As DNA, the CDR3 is TGCGCCAGCAGCTTGCGGTCCAGCTACGAGCAGTACTTC. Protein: CASSLRSSYEQYF. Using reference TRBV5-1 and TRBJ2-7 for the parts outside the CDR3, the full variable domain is KAGVTQTPRYLIKTRGQQVTLSCSPISGHRSVSWYQQTPGQGLQFLFEYFSETQRNKGNFPGRFSGRQFSNSRSEMNVSTLELGDSALYLCASSLRSSYEQYFGPGTRLTVT.

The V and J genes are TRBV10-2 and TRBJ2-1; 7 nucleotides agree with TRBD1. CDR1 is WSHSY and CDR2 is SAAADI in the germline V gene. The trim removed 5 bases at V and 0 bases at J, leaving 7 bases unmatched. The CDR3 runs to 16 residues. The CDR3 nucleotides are TGCGCCAGCAGTCACAGGGGAAGGAGCTCCTACAATGAGCAGTTCTTC. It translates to CASSHRGRSSYNEQFF.

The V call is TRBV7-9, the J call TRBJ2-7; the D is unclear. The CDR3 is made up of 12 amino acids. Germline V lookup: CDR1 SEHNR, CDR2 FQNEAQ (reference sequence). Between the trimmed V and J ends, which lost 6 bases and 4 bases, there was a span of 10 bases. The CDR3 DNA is TGTGCCAGCAGACTAACTGGGTACGAGCAGTACTTC. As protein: CASRLTGYEQYF.

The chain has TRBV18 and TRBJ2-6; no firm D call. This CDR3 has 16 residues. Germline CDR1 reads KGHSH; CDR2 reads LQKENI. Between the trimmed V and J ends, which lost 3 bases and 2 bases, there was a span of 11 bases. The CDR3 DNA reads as TGTGCCAGCTCACCGGGGTCAGGACCTGGGGCCAACGTCCTGACTTTC. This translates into CASSPGSGPGANVLTF.

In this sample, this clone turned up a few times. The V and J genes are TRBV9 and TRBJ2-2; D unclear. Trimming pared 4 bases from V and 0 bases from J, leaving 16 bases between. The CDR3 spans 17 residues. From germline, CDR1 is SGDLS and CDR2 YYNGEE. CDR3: CASSPLWVRSNTGELFF. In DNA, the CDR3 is TGTGCCAGCAGCCCGCTCTGGGTGCGGTCGAACACCGGGGAGCTGTTTTTT.

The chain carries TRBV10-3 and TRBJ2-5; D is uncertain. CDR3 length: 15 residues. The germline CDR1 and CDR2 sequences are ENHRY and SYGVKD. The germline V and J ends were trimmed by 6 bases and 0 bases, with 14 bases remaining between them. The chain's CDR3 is CAISDPLKYQETQYF. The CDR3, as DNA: TGTGCCATCAGCGACCCATTAAAGTACCAAGAGACCCAGTACTTC.

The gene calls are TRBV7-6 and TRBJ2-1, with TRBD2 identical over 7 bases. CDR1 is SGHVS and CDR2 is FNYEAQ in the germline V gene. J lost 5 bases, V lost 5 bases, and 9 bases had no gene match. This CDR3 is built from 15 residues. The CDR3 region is CASSQLAIKNNEQFF. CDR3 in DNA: TGTGCCAGCAGCCAACTAGCGATAAAAAACAATGAGCAGTTCTTC.

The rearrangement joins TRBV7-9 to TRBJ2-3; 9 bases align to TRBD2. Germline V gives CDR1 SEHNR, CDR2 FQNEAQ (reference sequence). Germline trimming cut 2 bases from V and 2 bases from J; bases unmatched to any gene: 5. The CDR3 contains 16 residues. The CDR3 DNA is TGTGCCAGCAGCTTAACCCTAGCGGGATACACAGATACGCAGTATTTT. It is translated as CASSLTLAGYTDTQYF.

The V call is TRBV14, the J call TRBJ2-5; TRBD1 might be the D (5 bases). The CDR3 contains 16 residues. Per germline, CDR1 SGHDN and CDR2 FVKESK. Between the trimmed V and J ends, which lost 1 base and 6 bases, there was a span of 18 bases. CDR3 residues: CASSQGLIGQGKTQYF. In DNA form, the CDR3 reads TGTGCCAGCAGCCAAGGTTTAATTGGGCAGGGAAAGACCCAGTACTTC.

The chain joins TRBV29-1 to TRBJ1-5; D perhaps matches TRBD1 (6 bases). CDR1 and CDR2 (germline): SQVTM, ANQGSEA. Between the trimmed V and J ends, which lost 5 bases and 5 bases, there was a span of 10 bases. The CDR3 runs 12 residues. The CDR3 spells CSVQGQDQPQHF. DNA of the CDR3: TGCAGCGTTCAGGGGCAGGATCAGCCCCAGCATTTT.

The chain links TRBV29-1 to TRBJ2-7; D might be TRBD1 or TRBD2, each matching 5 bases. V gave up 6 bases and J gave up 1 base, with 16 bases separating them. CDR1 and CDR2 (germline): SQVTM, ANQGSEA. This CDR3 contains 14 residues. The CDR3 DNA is TGCAGCGTCTTACCGGGACCAAGATCCTACGAGCAGTACTTC. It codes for CSVLPGPRSYEQYF.

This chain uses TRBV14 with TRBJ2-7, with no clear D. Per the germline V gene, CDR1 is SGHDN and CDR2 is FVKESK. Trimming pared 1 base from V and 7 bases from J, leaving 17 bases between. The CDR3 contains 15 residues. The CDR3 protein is CASSQVARISREQYF. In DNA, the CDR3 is TGTGCCAGCAGCCAAGTGGCCAGGATATCTCGTGAGCAGTACTTC.

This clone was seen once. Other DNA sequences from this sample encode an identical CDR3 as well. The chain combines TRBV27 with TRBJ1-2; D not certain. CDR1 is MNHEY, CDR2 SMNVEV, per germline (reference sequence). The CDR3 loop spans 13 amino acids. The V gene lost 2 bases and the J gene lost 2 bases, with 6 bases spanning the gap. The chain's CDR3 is CASSLGQNYGYTF. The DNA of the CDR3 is TGTGCCAGCAGTTTAGGGCAAAACTATGGCTACACCTTC.

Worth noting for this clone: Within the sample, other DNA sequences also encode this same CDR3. The DNA for the CDR3 is TGTGCCAGCAGCGTAGGCCTGGGGGGGAATCAGCCCCAGCATTTT. Amino acid sequence: CASSVGLGGNQPQHF. The rearrangement uses TRBV9 and TRBJ1-5; D is possibly TRBD1 (5 bases). Germline V gene data show CDR1 as SGDLS and CDR2 as YYNGEE. The CDR3 has 15 amino acids. Trimming left V 0 bases short and J 4 bases short, with 11 bases between.

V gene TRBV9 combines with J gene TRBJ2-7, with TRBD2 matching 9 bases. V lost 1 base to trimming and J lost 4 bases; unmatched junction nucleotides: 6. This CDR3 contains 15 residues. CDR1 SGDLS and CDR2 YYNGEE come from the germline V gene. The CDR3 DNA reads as TGTGCCAGCAGCGTATTAGCGGGAGCGGAGTACGAGCAGTACTTC. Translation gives CASSVLAGAEYEQYF.

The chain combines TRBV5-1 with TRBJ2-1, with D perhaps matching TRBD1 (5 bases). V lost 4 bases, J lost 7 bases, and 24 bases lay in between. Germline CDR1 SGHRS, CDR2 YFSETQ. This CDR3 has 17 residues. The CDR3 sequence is CASSPPRVGFMRNEQFF. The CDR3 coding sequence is TGCGCCAGCAGCCCCCCCAGGGTCGGATTTATGAGAAATGAGCAGTTCTTC.

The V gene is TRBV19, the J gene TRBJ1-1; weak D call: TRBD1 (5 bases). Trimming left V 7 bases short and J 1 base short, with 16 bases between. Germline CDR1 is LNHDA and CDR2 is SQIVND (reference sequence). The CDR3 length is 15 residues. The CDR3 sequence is CASKWGEGTNTEAFF. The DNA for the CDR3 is TGTGCCAGTAAATGGGGGGAGGGGACGAACACTGAAGCTTTCTTT.

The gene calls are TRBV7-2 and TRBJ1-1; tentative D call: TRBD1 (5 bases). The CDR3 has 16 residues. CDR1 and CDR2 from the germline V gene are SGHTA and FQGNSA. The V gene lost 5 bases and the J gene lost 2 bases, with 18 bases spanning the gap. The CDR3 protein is CASSRPFGHQNTEAFF. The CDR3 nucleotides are TGTGCCAGCAGCCGGCCCTTTGGACATCAAAACACTGAAGCTTTCTTT.

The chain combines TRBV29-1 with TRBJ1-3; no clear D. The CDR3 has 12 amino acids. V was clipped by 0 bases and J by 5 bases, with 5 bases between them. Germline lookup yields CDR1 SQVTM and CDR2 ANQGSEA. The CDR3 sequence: CSVEEGRNTIYF. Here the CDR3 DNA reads TGCAGCGTTGAAGAGGGTCGAAACACCATATATTTT.

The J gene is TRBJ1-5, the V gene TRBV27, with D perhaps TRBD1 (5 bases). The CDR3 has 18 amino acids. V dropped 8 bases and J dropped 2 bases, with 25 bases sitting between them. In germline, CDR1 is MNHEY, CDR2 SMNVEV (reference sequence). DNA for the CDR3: TGTGCCAGCGCCGACAGAGGTATTGGAAAGGGCGGCAATCAGCCCCAGCATTTT. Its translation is CASADRGIGKGGNQPQHF.

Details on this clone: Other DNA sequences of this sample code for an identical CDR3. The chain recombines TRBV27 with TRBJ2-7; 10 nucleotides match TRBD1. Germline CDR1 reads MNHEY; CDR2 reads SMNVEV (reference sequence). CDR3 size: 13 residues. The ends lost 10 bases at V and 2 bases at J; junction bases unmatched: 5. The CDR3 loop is CATGQGTTYEQYF. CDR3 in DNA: TGTGCCACGGGACAGGGGACGACCTACGAGCAGTACTTC.

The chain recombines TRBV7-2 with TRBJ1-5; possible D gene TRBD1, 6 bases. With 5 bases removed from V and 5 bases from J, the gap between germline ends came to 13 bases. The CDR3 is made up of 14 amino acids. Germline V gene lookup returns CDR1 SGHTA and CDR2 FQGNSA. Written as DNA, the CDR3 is TGTGCCAGCAGCGCGAAAGGGGGGTATCAGCCCCAGCATTTT. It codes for CASSAKGGYQPQHF.

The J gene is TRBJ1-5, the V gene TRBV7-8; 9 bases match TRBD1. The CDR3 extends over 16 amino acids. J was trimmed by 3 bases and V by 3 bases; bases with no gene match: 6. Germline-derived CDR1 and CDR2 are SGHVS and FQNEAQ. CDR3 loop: CASSFGTGNPNQPQHF. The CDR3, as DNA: TGTGCCAGCAGCTTTGGGACAGGGAATCCCAATCAGCCCCAGCATTTT. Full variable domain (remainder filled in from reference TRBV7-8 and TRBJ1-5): GAGVSQSPRYKVAKRGQDVALRCDPISGHVSLFWYQQALGQGPEFLTYFQNEAQLDKSGLPSDRFFAERPEGSVSTLKIQRTQQEDSAVYLCASSFGTGNPNQPQHFGDGTRLSIL.

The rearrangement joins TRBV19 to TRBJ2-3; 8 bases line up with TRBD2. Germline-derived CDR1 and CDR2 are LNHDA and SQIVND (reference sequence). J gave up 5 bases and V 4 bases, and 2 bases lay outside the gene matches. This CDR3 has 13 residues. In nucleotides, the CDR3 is TGTGCCAGTAGTACCCGGGGGGGAGATACGCAGTATTTT. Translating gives CASSTRGGDTQYF.

CDR3 nucleotides: TGTGCCAGCAGTTCTCTCCGGGACACAGAGAACACTGAAGCTTTCTTT. This encodes CASSSLRDTENTEAFF. This sequence joins TRBV6-5 and TRBJ1-1, with D tentatively TRBD1 (6 bases). With 4 bases removed from V and 1 base from J, the gap between germline ends came to 16 bases. Germline assignment: CDR1 MNHEY and CDR2 SVGAGI. CDR3 length: 16 residues.

The CDR3, as DNA: TGTGCCAGCAGCGTAGCGGGTAAACGGGGTCAGCCCCAGCATTTT. This codes for CASSVAGKRGQPQHF. The V call is TRBV9, the J call TRBJ1-5; no clear D gene. CDR1 is SGDLS and CDR2 is YYNGEE in the germline V gene. The CDR3 loop spans 15 amino acids. The germline V and J ends were trimmed by 0 bases and 6 bases, with 13 bases remaining between them.